This T cell receptor beta chain was recovered during a study of T cell repertoires in cytomegalovirus infection. About the research overall: Well-studied HLA-B-restricted epitopes and recently identified HLA-C-restricted epitopes of CMV were both used in the study. Public TCR beta signatures marked donors with CMV infection and the matching HLA.

Comment on this clonotype: Antigen unknown.

The length of the CDR3 is 12 residues. V was pared by 7 bases and J by 3 bases, with 9 bases between. Germline V CDR1 and CDR2: LNHDA, SQIVND (reference sequence). Findings and caveats of the study: Pooled public TCR beta family frequency picked out CMV carriers with the relevant HLA. HLA-C-restricted TCR beta clonotypes specific for CMV led the ex vivo response.

From the reads, TCRdb called clonotypes with MiXCR, one entry per CDR3 protein. The data show a few hundred thousand distinct CDR3 sequences, about 40% seen once. The V and J genes are TRBV19 and TRBJ1-2, with a tentative D call TRBD1 (5 bases). Sequenced material: cultured PBMCs, taken from culture after CMV antigen stimulation. The TCR originated in a human donor in good health (CMV status not recorded). Some clones in this sample may be carry-over from other donors' samples. CDR3 sequence: CASTGAHYGYTF. The CDR3, as DNA: TGTGCCAGTACTGGGGCCCACTATGGCTACACCTTC.